Listed below are T cell receptor beta chains from one sample, sequenced in a study of PD-1 blockade in classical Hodgkin lymphoma. TCRdb's copy holds only in-frame clones and misses some; the assay was immunoSEQ multiplex PCR. The sample comprises around 6,500 clones, roughly 79% of which are singletons, and around 4% rests with the top ten. Sequences were derived from CD4+ T cells from blood, sampled at baseline. These receptors all come from a human donor with classical Hodgkin lymphoma. CDR3s include the opening cysteine and the closing phenylalanine or tryptophan. The order of the fields is J gene, V gene, D gene, CDR3 protein. The D gene is left open where the match is weak.

>TRBJ2-2|TRBV19|TRBD2
CASSILPAGVYGELFF
>TRBJ1-5|TRBV19|.
CASSIVDSNQPQHF
>TRBJ1-6|TRBV5-1|.
CASSVYPGRGTSPLHF
>TRBJ2-5|TRBV30|TRBD2
CAWGPLGREVLRETQYF
>TRBJ2-1|TRBV4-1|TRBD1
CASSRQGARNEQFF
>TRBJ2-3|TRBV7-8|TRBD2
CASSLGLAGGPGDTQYF
>TRBJ1-5|TRBV10-3|TRBD1
CAIRGTGNDQPQHF
>TRBJ2-2|TRBV9|.
CASSVDRVSERFF
>TRBJ2-1|TRBV13|TRBD2
CASSSPGLVAYNEQFF
>TRBJ1-5|TRBV19|TRBD1
CASSTRTGRPQHF
>TRBJ2-2|TRBV27|.
CASSSYTGELFF
>TRBJ2-1|TRBV19|.
CASNQGSTSLF
>TRBJ2-3|TRBV25-1|TRBD1
CASSRTGTDTQYF
>TRBJ2-3|TRBV5-1|.
CASSLEGTPLGTDTQYF
>TRBJ2-1|TRBV7-2|TRBD2
CASSARTSGSSYNEQFF
>TRBJ1-2|TRBV30|TRBD1
CAWSVQGQGAEGYTF
>TRBJ2-3|TRBV7-6|.
CASSFGSAPDTQYF
>TRBJ2-7|TRBV5-1|TRBD2
CASSLEGGGSYEQYF